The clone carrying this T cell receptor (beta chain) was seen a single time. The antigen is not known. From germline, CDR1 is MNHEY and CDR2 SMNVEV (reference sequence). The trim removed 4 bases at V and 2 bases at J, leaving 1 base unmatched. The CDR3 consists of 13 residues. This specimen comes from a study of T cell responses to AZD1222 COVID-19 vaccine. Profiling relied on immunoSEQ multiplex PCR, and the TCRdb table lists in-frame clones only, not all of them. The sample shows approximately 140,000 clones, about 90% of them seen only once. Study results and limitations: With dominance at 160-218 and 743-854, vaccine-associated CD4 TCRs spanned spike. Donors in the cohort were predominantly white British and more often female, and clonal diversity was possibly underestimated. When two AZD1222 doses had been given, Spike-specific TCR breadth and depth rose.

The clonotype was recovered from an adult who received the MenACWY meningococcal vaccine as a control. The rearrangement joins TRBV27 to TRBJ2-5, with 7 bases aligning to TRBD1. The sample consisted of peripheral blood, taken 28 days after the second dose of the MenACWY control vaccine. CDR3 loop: CASSWGQQETQYF. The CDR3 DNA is TGTGCCAGCAGTTGGGGACAGCAAGAGACCCAGTACTTC.